The present T cell receptor (beta chain) was sequenced within a study of CD8 T cells in ankylosing spondylitis. This clonotype was observed at least ten times. TCRdb analysed the 5' RACE reads with MiXCR anew, one entry per CDR3 protein. The data show some 40,000 distinct CDR3 sequences, approximately 3% seen once. The source material was blood, either unsorted or a sorted T cell fraction (not recorded which). The TCR was taken from a male donor with ankylosing spondylitis or in good health (not recorded which).

The CDR3 loop is CASSVLAGAGNEQFF. The CDR3 bases are TGTGCCAGCAGCGTACTAGCGGGAGCGGGTAATGAGCAGTTCTTC. This chain joins TRBV9 and TRBJ2-1; 10 nucleotides line up with TRBD2. CDR3 length: 15 amino acids. CDR1 is SGDLS and CDR2 is YYNGEE in the germline V gene. Trimming cost V 1 base and J 7 bases; bases outside gene matches: 5.